The clone carrying this T cell receptor beta chain was counted only a few times. Its antigen is currently unknown. The CDR3 covers 13 residues. V was trimmed by 5 bases and J by 5 bases, leaving 13 bases between them. Per germline, CDR1 SEHNR and CDR2 FQNEAQ (reference sequence). Authors of the study amplified TCR beta CDR3 regions from RNA transcripts. The primer set for the first-round RT-PCR of the TCR CDR3 was HTBI. TCRdb analysed the multiplex PCR reads with MiXCR anew, one entry per CDR3 protein. Of about 290,000 distinct CDR3 sequences listed, around 13% are singletons. These data are taken from a study of T cells in Graves' hyperthyroidism and ophthalmopathy. Study-wide findings and caveats: Researchers found most expanded thyroid clonotypes above 0.001 in blood as well.

PBMCs came from more than 9.5 ml fresh peripheral blood. This TCR derives from a woman aged 40 to 49 with Graves' hyperthyroidism. The sample was blood. The gene calls are TRBV7-9 and TRBJ2-7; D gene ambiguous. For the CDR3, the DNA is TGTGCCAGCAGCCCTCAAGTGTTAGACGAGCAGTACTTC. Translation gives CASSPQVLDEQYF.